These 2 T cell receptor beta chains share one sample of origin, sequenced in a study of T cell changes during pregnancy in multiple sclerosis. Some clones are missing from TCRdb's copy, which holds only in-frame ones; the method was immunoSEQ multiplex PCR. Among more than 35,000 clones listed, 80% to 95% were seen once. The sample in question was CD4+ T cells from peripheral blood mononuclear cells, obtained in the third trimester of pregnancy. The receptors originated from a female donor in good health, enrolled as a control in a pregnancy study.

The chain couples TRBV7-2 to TRBJ1-5; D not resolved. Germline loops: CDR1 SGHTA, CDR2 FQGNSA. The CDR3 sequence is 15 residues long. Trimming cost V 1 base and J 2 bases, with 9 bases left between them. The CDR3 region has the DNA TGTGCCAGCAGCTTAGTGGGTGCGGGCAATCAGCCCCAGCATTTT. Protein: CASSLVGAGNQPQHF.

This chain connects TRBV7-9 to TRBJ1-5; D remains ambiguous. The CDR3 is 13 residues long. V was trimmed by 6 bases and J by 4 bases, leaving 10 bases between them. The germline CDR1 and CDR2 sequences are SEHNR and FQNEAQ (reference sequence). This CDR3 reads CASSWTANQPQHF. As DNA, the CDR3 is TGTGCCAGCAGTTGGACTGCAAATCAGCCCCAGCATTTT.